Below, 8 T cell receptor beta chains from the same sample are listed, as sequenced in a study of OX40 agonist ivuxolimab in advanced cancers. The table came from immunoSEQ multiplex PCR; TCRdb's copy has only in-frame clones and leaves some out. This sample yields about 96,000 clones, of which 80% to 95% are seen a single time; around 1.5% belongs to the top ten. Sequenced here: CD4+ or CD8+ T cells sorted from blood, sampled in a trial of the OX40 agonist ivuxolimab. The receptors were gathered from an adult with an advanced solid tumor such as melanoma, head and neck, liver or kidney cancer.

This chain joins TRBV27 and TRBJ2-4; 11 positions agree with TRBD1. The CDR3 has 21 amino acids. Unmatched junction bases numbered 18, after V lost 5 bases and J lost 0 bases. Germline assignment: CDR1 MNHEY and CDR2 SMNVEV (reference sequence). CDR3 in amino acids: CASSPQGPGQGGFGAKNIQYF. The CDR3 region has the DNA TGTGCCAGCAGTCCACAAGGTCCGGGACAGGGGGGCTTTGGAGCCAAAAACATTCAGTACTTC.

The rearrangement joins TRBV4-3 to TRBJ2-3; no firm D call. This CDR3 spans 13 amino acids. Trimming pared 8 bases from V and 2 bases from J, leaving 11 bases between. The germline V gene encodes CDR1 LGHNA and CDR2 YSLEER. For the CDR3, the DNA is TGCGCCAGCTCCTGGGCCGACACAGATACGCAGTATTTT. Protein product: CASSWADTDTQYF.

Points on this clone: The sample has other DNA sequences that encode this CDR3 too. V usage is TRBV5-1 and J usage is TRBJ2-3; D remains unclear. V was cut by 2 bases and J by 1 base, with 8 bases left in between. This CDR3 is built from 14 residues. Germline V gene sequence: CDR1 SGHRS, CDR2 YFSETQ. CDR3: CASSLGGRTDTQYF. CDR3 sequence (DNA): TGCGCCAGCAGCTTAGGCGGACGCACAGATACGCAGTATTTT.

The V and J genes are TRBV6-6 and TRBJ2-7; 7 bases line up with TRBD2. Trimming took 5 bases from V and 2 from J; bases not matched to a gene: 6. CDR1 and CDR2 (germline): MNHNY, SVGAGI (reference sequence). This CDR3 has 14 amino acids. CDR3 sequence reads: CASSAGLEAYEQYF. DNA of the CDR3: TGTGCCAGCAGTGCCGGACTAGAAGCCTACGAGCAGTACTTC.

V gene TRBV29-1 combines with J gene TRBJ2-5, with a possible D match to TRBD2 (6 bases). Germline V gene data show CDR1 as SQVTM and CDR2 as ANQGSEA. This CDR3 region has 15 residues. Trimming left V 5 bases short and J 0 bases short, with 16 bases between. CDR3 DNA sequence: TGCAGCGTTATGTTGGCGGGATTTAACCAAGAGACCCAGTACTTC. Its protein product is CSVMLAGFNQETQYF.

CDR3 in DNA: TGTGCCAGTAGCCAAGGGGCGGAGTTGGTTGACTACACCTTC. It specifies CASSQGAELVDYTF. The rearrangement links TRBV19 to TRBJ1-2, with a weak D call TRBD1 (5 bases). Trimming pared 6 bases from V and 10 bases from J, leaving 21 bases between. The CDR3 is 14 residues long. From germline, CDR1 is LNHDA and CDR2 SQIVND (reference sequence).

The gene calls are TRBV6-1 and TRBJ1-4; D is ambiguous. This CDR3 has 15 residues. CDR1 and CDR2 (germline): MNHNS, SASEGT. The V gene lost 2 bases and the J gene lost 5 bases, with 12 bases spanning the gap. CDR3 bases: TGTGCCAGCAGTGAATCGGGGTCTTTGAATGAAAAACTGTTTTTT. Translated, it gives CASSESGSLNEKLFF.

The rearrangement uses TRBV30 and TRBJ2-7, with 8 bases fitting TRBD1. Per germline, CDR1 GTSNPN and CDR2 SVGIG (reference sequence). The CDR3 is made up of 14 amino acids. V was pared by 7 bases and J by 5 bases, with 13 bases of the junction left unmatched. For the CDR3, the DNA is TGTGCCTTACTTGACAGGGGATTGGGCGACGAGCAGTACTTC. The encoded protein is CALLDRGLGDEQYF.